The present T cell receptor beta chain was sequenced within a study of vaccination and CD4 T cells after COVID-19. Looking at the study overall: Of the convalescent patients, who were SARS-CoV-2 positive by nasal swab PCR, about 10 had mild and one severe disease. Comprising six males and four females, the convalescent participants counted two Hispanic individuals among them. Once diagnosed, patients had post-COVID samples drawn a median roughly 97 days later (range 35 to 161).

The study sequenced cultured CD4+ T cell DNA using the Oncomine TCR Beta short-read assay. Via MiXCR, TCRdb re-called the PCR reads, giving one row per CDR3 protein. The sample lists 20,000 to 30,000 distinct CDR3 sequences, 35% to 50% occurring once. For this clonotype: The antigen remains undetermined.

Time point here: late sampling 161 to 241 days after vaccination in a few convalescent patients. This sample's treatment: approximately 11-day PBMC culture with coronavirus spike peptide pools or control peptides (ViraFEST assay). This specimen was CD4+ T cells from blood, cultured in vitro, taken about 7 months after SARS-CoV-2 vaccination. The sequence was obtained from a human donor who had recovered from COVID-19.

The CDR3 DNA reads as TGTGCCAGCTCACCACCTAGCCTCCTGGAGACCCAGTACTTC. This sequence encodes CASSPPSLLETQYF. V gene TRBV18 combines with J gene TRBJ2-5; D not certain. V was pared by 0 bases and J by 5 bases, with 10 bases between. This CDR3 contains 14 residues. Germline lookup yields CDR1 KGHSH and CDR2 LQKENI.